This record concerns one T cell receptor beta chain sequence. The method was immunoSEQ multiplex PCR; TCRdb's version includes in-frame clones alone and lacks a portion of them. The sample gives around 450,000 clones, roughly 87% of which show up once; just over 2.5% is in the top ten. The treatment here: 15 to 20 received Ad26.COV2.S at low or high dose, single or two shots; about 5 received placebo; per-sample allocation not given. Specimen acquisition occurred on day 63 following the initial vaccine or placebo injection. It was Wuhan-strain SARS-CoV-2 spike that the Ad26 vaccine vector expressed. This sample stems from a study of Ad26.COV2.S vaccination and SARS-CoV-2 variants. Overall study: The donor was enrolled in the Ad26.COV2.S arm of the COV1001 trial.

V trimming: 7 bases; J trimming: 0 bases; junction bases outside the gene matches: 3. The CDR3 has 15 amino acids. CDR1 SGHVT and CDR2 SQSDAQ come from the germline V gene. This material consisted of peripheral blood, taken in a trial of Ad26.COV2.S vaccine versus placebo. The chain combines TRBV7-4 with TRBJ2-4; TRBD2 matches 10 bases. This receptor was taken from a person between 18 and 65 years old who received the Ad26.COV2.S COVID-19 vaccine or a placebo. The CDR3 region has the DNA TGTGCCAGCACTAGCGGGAGACTAGCCAAAAACATTCAGTACTTC. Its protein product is CASTSGRLAKNIQYF.